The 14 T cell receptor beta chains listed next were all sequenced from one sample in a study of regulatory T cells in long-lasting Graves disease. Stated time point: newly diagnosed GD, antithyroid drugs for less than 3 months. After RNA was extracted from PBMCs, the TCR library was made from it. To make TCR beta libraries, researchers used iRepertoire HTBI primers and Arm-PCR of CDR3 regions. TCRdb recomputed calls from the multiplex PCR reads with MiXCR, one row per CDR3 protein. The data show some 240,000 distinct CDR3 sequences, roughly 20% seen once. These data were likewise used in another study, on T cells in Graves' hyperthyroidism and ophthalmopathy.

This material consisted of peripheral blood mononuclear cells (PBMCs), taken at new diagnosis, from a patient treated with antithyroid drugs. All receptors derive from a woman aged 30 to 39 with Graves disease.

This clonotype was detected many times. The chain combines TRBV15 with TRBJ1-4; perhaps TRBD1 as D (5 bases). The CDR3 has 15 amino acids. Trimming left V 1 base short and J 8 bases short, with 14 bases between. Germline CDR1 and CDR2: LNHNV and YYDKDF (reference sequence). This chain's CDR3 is CATSRAYRDDEKLFF. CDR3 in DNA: TGTGCCACCAGCAGAGCATACCGGGACGACGAAAAACTGTTTTTT. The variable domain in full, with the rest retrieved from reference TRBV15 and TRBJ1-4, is DAMVIQNPRYQVTQFGKPVTLSCSQTLNHNVMYWYQQKSSQAPKLLFHYYDKDFNNEADTPDNFQSRRPNTSFCFLDIRSPGLGDTAMYLCATSRAYRDDEKLFFGSGTQLSVL.

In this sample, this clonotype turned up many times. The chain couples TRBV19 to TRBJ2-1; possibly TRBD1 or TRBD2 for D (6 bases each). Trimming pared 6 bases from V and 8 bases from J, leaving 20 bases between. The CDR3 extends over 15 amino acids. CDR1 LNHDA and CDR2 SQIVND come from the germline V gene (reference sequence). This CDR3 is CASRKGPGAGYEQFF. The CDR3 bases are TGTGCCAGTAGGAAGGGACCGGGGGCTGGGTATGAGCAGTTCTTC.

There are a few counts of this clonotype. Here the CDR3 reads CASSSPGTPQYF. The CDR3 nucleotides are TGTGCCAGCAGTTCACCCGGGACCCCGCAGTACTTC. The chain carries TRBV27 and TRBJ2-7; D tentatively reads TRBD1 or TRBD2 (5 bases each). The germline gives CDR1 MNHEY, CDR2 SMNVEV (reference sequence). V shed 4 bases and J shed 9 bases, with 13 bases lying between them. The CDR3 is 12 amino acids.

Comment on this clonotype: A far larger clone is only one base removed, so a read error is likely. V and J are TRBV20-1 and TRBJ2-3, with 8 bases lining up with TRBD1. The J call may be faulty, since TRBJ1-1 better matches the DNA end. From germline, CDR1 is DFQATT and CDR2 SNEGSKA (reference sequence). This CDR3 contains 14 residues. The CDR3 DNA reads TGCAGTGCTAGAGTTACAGGGGGTCGTACTGTAGCTTTCTTT. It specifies CSARVTGGRTVAFF.

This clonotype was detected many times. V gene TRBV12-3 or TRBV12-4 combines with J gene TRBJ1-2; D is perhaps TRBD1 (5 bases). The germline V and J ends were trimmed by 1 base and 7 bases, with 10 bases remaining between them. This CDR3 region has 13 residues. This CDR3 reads CASSLGGVGGYTF. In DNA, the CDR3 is TGTGCCAGCAGTTTAGGAGGGGTTGGTGGCTACACCTTC.

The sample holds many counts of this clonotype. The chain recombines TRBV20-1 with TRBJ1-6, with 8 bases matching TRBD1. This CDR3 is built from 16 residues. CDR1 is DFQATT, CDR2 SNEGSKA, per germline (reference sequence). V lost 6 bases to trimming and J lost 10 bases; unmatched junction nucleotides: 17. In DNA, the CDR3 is TGCAGTGCCACCTGGGAGGGACAGGTGAAGTACTCACCCCTCCACTTT. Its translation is CSATWEGQVKYSPLHF.

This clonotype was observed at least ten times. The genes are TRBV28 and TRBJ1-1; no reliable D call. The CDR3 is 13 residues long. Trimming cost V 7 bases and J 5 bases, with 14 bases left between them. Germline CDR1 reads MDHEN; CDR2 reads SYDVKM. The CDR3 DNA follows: TGTGCCAGCAAACAACAGATGTGGACTGAAGCTTTCTTT. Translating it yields CASKQQMWTEAFF.

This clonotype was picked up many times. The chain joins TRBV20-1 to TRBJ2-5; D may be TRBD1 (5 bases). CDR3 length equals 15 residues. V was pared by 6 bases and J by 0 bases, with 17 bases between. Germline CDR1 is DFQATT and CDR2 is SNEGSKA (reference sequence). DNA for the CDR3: TGCAGTGCGAAACGACAGCTCGTGTACCAAGAGACCCAGTACTTC. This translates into CSAKRQLVYQETQYF.

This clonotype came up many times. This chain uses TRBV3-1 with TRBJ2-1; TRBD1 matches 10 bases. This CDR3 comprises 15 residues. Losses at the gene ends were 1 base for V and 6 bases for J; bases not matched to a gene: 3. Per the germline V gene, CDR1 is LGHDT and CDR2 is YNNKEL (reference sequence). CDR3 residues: CASSQVGTGVNEQFF. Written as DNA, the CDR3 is TGTGCCAGCAGCCAAGTCGGGACAGGGGTCAATGAGCAGTTCTTC.

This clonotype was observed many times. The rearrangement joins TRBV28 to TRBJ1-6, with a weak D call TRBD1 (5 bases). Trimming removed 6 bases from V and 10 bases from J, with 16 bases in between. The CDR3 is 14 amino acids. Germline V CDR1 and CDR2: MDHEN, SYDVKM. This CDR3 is CASSRDGRSSPLHF. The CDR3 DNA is TGTGCCAGCAGCCGGGACGGACGTTCATCACCCCTCCACTTT.

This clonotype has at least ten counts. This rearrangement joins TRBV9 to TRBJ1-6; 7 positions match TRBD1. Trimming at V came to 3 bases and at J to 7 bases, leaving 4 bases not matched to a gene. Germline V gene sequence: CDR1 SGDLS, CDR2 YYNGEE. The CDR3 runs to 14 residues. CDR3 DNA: TGTGCCAGCAGCGAGACAGGGTCGAATTCACCCCTCCACTTT. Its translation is CASSETGSNSPLHF. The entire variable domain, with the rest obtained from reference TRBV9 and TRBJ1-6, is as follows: DSGVTQTPKHLITATGQRVTLRCSPRSGDLSVYWYQQSLDQGLQFLIQYYNGEERAKGNILERFSAQQFPDLHSELNLSSLELGDSALYFCASSETGSNSPLHFGNGTRLTVT.

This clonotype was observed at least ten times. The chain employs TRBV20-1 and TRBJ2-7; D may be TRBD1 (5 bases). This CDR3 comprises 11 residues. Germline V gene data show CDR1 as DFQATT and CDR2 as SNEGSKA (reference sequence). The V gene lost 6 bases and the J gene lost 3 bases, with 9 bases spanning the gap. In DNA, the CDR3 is TGCAGTGCCAGAACAGGCTACGAGCAGTACTTC. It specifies CSARTGYEQYF.

Here the CDR3 DNA reads TGTGCCAGCAGCCCCGCGACAGGCTACTCTGGAAACACCATATATTTT. Translation gives CASSPATGYSGNTIYF. This chain uses TRBV9 with TRBJ1-3; TRBD1 might be the D (6 bases). Looked up from germline, CDR1 is SGDLS and CDR2 is YYNGEE. There are 16 residues in the CDR3. Trimming removed 4 bases from V and 0 bases from J, with 14 bases in between.

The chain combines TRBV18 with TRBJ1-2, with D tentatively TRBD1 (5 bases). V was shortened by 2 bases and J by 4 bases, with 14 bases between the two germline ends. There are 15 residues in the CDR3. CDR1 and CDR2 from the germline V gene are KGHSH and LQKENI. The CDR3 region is CASSPGAVGGYGYTF. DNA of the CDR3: TGTGCCAGCTCACCAGGGGCCGTCGGGGGCTATGGCTACACCTTC.